This T cell receptor beta chain was identified during a study of a mutant IDH1 vaccine in newly diagnosed glioma. Study-level background: Treated patients, averaging 40.4 years, were around 62% male and around 40% female. Receipt of radiotherapy, temozolomide, or both preceded the study, and most received both.

The assay was immunoSEQ multiplex PCR, and TCRdb's table has in-frame clones only and misses some. The sample carries fewer than 35,000 clones, around 80% recorded once. The CDR3 has 15 residues. V was pared by 0 bases and J by 4 bases, with 12 bases between. Germline-derived CDR1 and CDR2 are SGHDT and YYEEEE. The sample holds one count of this clone. Its antigen is still unknown. Study-level results: Pseudoprogression appeared unlinked to shifts in leading peripheral T cell clonotypes.

Time point described: week 11, during vaccination. One vaccine dose held 300 ug of mutant IDH1 20-mer peptide and came with topical imiquimod. This specimen was PBMCs, taken from a glioma patient whose treatment included an IDH1 peptide vaccine. This chain joins TRBV5-6 and TRBJ2-3, with D possibly matching TRBD2 (6 bases). This clonotype was obtained from a man aged 25 to 40 with glioma. For the CDR3, the DNA is TGTGCCAGCAGCTTGGCCGGGAGAAGGGCAGATACGCAGTATTTT. This gives the protein CASSLAGRRADTQYF.